Included here is one T cell receptor beta chain sequence, with context. This clone has ten or more counts. Its target antigen remains unknown. There are no base qualities to consult, and no much larger clone falls within one base. The CDR3 regions of human TCRbeta chains were analyzed by immunosequencing. Under the source paper's analysis protocol: Repertoire TCRs were matched against a reference library of SARS-CoV-2-specific TCRs generated with the MIRA antigen-specificity platform. Breadth was defined as the fraction of unique TCRs that were SARS-CoV-2-associated. Depth was defined as the fraction of total T cells that were SARS-CoV-2-associated. Using the MIRA data, each spike-specific TCR was assigned both to the spike region to which the TCR was reactive and to a CD4 or CD8 class. Log10-transformed breadth and depth values were compared by one-way ANOVA with Sidak's multiple comparisons tests. Entries here come from immuneACCESS through TCRdb and include only in-frame sequences with V and J called. Some clones fail to appear in such tables; in the studies checked, an unresolved V gene covers under half of the shortfall, and the cause of the remainder is unknown. V, J and clone size are taken as reported in that table, and D and trimming were inferred from the DNA itself. This sample lists 100,000 or so clones; around nine tenths were detected once. The ten largest clones add up to 3% to 4% of the sample.

V and J lose 6 bases and 3 bases, and a span of 14 bases separates them. There are 15 amino acids in the CDR3, from cysteine to phenylalanine inclusive. The read is trimmed to its CDR3 DNA, 45 bases read in frame from base 1. The germline V gene (reference sequence) specifies LNHDA as CDR1 and SQIVND as CDR2. The data stem from a study of T cell responses to AZD1222 COVID-19 vaccine (dated by TCRdb to the early 2020s). For the wider study: AZD1222 recipients given second doses at about 4 weeks or at about 12 weeks were pooled, since spike-specific TCR depth and breadth were not found to differ between the two schedules. TCR sequencing covered over 230 trial participants: 200 to 220 given two doses of AZD1222 and about 26 given two doses of MenACWY control vaccine. Trial participants were enrolled by age into subgroups of 18-55, 56-69 and 70-plus years, and around 150, 29 and 61 TCR-sequenced participants, respectively, were included in these subgroups. The paper's findings and limits, for the study overall: Participants were mostly white British and included more females than males, and it was suggested by the authors that clonal diversity may have been underestimated. After two AZD1222 doses, spike-specific TCR breadth and depth were significantly higher than at day 0 and than in MenACWY recipients. In the small 56-69-year group, the increase in depth fell short of significance, most likely because of low power. The vaccine-associated CD4 TCRs covered the entire spike protein, and the dominant responses fell in regions 160-218 and 743-854. Because no day 14 peak-response samples were available, the repertoires could be characterized only after the peak T cell response. Conclusions about previously exposed vaccinees are limited because only six or seven AZD1222 recipients were SARS-CoV-2 seropositive at baseline. Nearly half of unique spike-specific TCRs reportedly recognized epitopes outside regions mutated in the B.1.351 and B.1.1.7 variants.

Explained via the paper, the time point label denotes: baseline before first vaccination. Vaccinee samples came from UK trials COV001 and COV002, including a single-blind randomized controlled phase 2/3 trial of AZD1222 (ChAdOx1 nCoV-19) in healthy adults. For TCRbeta chain sequencing, PBMC samples from trial participants were taken at day 0 and at day 28 after the second dose. This sequence was found in an adult in good health. This sequence uses TRBV19 and TRBJ1-4; TRBD1 is a weak D gene call, 5 bases matching. The sample in question was peripheral blood, obtained on day 0 of AZD1222 vaccination. The bases read TGTGCCAGTAGCAGCAGGGTCGTGGCTAATGAAAAACTGTTTTTT. This codes for CASSSRVVANEKLFF.